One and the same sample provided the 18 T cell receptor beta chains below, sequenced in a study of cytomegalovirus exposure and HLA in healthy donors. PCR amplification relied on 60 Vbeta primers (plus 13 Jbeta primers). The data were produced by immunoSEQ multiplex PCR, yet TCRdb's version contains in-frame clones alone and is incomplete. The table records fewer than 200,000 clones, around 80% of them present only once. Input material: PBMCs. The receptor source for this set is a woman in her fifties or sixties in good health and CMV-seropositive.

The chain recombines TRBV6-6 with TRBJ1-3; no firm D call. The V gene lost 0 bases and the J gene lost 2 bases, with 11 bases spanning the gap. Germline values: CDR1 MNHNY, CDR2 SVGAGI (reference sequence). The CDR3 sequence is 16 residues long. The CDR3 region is CASSYSEGRTGNTIYF. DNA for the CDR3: TGTGCCAGCAGTTACTCGGAAGGGAGAACTGGAAACACCATATATTTT.

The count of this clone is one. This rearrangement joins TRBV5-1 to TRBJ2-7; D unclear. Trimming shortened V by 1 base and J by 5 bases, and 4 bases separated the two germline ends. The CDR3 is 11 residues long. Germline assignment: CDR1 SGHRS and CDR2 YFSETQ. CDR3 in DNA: TGCGCCAGCAGCTTGAGCAACGAGCAGTACTTC. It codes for CASSLSNEQYF.

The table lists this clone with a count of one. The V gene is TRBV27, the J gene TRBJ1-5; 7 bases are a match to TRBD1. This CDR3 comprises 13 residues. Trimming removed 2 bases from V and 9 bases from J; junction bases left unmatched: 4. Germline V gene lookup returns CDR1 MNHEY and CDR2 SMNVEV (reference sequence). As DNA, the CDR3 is TGTGCCAGCAGTTTAGTAGGGGGCCGGCCCCAGCATTTT. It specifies CASSLVGGRPQHF.

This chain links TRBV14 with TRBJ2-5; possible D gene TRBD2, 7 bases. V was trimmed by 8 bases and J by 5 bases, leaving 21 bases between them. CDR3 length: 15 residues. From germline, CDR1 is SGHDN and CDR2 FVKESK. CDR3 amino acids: CASAILQGGGETQYF. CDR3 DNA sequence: TGTGCCAGCGCGATCCTTCAGGGCGGGGGCGAGACCCAGTACTTC.

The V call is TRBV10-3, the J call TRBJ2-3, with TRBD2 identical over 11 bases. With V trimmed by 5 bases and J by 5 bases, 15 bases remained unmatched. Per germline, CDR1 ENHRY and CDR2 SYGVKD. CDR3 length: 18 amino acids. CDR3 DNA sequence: TGTGCCATCAGTCCCCTTGGAGGTAGCGGGAGGGCCAGAGATACGCAGTATTTT. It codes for CAISPLGGSGRARDTQYF.

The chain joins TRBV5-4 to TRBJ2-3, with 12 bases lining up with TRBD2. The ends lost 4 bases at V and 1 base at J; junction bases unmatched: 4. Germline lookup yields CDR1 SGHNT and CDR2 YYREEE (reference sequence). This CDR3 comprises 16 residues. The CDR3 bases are TGTGCCAGCAGCGTTGGACTAGCGGGACGCACAGATACGCAGTATTTT. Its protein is CASSVGLAGRTDTQYF.

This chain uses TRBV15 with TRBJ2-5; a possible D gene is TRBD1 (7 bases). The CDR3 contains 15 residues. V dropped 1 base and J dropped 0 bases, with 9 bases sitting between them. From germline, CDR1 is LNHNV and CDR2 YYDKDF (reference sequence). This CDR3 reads CATSRAGGNQETQYF. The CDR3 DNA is TGTGCCACCAGCAGAGCAGGGGGGAACCAAGAGACCCAGTACTTC. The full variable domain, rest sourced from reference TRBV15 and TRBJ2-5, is DAMVIQNPRYQVTQFGKPVTLSCSQTLNHNVMYWYQQKSSQAPKLLFHYYDKDFNNEADTPDNFQSRRPNTSFCFLDIRSPGLGDTAMYLCATSRAGGNQETQYFGPGTRLLVL.

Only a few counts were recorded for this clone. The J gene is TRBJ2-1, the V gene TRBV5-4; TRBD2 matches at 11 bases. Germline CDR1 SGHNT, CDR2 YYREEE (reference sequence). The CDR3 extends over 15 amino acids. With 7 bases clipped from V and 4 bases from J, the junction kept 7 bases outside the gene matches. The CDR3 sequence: CASDVSSGGYNEQFF. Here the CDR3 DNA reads TGTGCCAGCGACGTTTCTAGCGGGGGGTACAATGAGCAGTTCTTC.

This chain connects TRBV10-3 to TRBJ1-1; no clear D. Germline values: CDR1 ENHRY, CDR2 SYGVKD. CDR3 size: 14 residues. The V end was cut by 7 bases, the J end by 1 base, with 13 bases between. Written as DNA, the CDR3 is TGTGCCATCAACCGGGCGGGCCCGAACACTGAAGCTTTCTTT. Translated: CAINRAGPNTEAFF.

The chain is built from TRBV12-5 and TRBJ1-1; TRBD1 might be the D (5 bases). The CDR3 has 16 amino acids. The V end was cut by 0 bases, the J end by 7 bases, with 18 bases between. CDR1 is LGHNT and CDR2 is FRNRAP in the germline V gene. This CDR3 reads CASGLVPTAGRDEAFF. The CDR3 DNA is TGTGCTAGTGGTTTGGTACCCACCGCGGGGCGGGATGAAGCTTTCTTT.

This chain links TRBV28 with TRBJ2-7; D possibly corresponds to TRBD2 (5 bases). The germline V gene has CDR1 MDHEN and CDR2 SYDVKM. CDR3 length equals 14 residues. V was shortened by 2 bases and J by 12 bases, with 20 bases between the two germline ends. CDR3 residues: CASSLGRDYTSMYF. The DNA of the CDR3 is TGTGCCAGCAGTTTAGGGCGTGACTATACGAGCATGTACTTC.

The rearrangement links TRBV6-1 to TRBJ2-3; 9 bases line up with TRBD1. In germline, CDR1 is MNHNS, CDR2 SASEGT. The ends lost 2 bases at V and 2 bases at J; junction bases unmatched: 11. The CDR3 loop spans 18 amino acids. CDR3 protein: CASSEYRWGTGYTDTQYF. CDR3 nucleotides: TGTGCCAGCAGTGAATATCGGTGGGGGACAGGGTACACAGATACGCAGTATTTT.

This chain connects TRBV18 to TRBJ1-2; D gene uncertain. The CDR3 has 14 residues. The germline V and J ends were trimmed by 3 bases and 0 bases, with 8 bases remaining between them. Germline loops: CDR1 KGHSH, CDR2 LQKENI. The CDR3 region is CASSPLESNYGYTF. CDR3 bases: TGTGCCAGCTCACCTCTCGAGTCTAACTATGGCTACACCTTC.

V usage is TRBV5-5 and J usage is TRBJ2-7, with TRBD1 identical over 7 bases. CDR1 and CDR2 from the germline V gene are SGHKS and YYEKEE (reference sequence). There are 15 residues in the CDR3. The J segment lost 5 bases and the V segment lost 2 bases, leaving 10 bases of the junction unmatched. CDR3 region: CASSFRQGQRNEQYF. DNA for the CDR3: TGTGCCAGCAGCTTCCGACAGGGACAACGAAACGAGCAGTACTTC.

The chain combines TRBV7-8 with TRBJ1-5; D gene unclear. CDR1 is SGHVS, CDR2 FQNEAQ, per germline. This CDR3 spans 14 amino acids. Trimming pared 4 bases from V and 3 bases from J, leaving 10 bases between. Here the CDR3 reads CASSSLRDNQPQHF. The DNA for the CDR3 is TGTGCCAGCAGCTCCTTGCGAGACAATCAGCCCCAGCATTTT.

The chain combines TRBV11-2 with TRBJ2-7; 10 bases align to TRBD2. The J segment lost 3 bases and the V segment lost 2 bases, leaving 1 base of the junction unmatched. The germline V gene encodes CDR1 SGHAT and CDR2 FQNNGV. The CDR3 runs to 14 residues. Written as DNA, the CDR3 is TGTGCCAGCAGCTTAAGACTAGCGGGCTACGAGCAGTACTTC. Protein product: CASSLRLAGYEQYF. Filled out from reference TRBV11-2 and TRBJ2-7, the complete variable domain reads EAGVAQSPRYKIIEKRQSVAFWCNPISGHATLYWYQQILGQGPKLLIQFQNNGVVDDSQLPKDRFSAERLKGVDSTLKIQPAKLEDSAVYLCASSLRLAGYEQYFGPGTRLTVT.

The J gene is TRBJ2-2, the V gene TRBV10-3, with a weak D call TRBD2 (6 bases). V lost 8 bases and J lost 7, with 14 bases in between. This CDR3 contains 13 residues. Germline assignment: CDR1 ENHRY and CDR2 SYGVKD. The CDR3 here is CAISSGAFGELFF. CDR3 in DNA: TGTGCCATCTCGTCGGGAGCGTTCGGGGAGCTGTTTTTT.

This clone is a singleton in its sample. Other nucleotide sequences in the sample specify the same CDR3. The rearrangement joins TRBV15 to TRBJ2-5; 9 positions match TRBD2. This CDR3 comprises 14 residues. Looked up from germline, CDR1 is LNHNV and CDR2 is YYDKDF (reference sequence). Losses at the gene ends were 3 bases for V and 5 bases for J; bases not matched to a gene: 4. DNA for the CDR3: TGTGCCACCAGCAGGGGACTAGCTGGCGAGACCCAGTACTTC. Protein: CATSRGLAGETQYF.